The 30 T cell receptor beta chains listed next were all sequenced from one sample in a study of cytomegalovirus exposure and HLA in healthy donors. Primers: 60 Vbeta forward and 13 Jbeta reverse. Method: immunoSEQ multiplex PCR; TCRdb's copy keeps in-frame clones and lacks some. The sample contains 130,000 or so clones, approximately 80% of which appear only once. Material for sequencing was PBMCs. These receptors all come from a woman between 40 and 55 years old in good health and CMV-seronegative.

Here the CDR3 reads CASSTDRIYGYTF. In DNA form, the CDR3 reads TGCGCCAGCAGTACGGACAGAATCTATGGCTACACCTTC. The rearrangement joins TRBV5-1 to TRBJ1-2, with D perhaps matching TRBD1 (6 bases). The CDR3 runs to 13 residues. Germline CDR1 is SGHRS and CDR2 is YFSETQ. Trimming pared 5 bases from V and 4 bases from J, leaving 12 bases between.

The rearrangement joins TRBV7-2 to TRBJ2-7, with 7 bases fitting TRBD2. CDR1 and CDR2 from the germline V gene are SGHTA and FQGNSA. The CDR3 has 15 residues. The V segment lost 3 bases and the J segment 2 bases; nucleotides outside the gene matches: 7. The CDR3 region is CASSFSREETYEQYF. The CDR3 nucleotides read TGTGCCAGCAGCTTTAGTCGGGAGGAGACCTACGAGCAGTACTTC. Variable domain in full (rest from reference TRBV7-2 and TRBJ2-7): GAGVSQSPSNKVTEKGKDVELRCDPISGHTALYWYRQSLGQGLEFLIYFQGNSAPDKSGLPSDRFSAERTGGSVSTLTIQRTQQEDSAVYLCASSFSREETYEQYFGPGTRLTVT.

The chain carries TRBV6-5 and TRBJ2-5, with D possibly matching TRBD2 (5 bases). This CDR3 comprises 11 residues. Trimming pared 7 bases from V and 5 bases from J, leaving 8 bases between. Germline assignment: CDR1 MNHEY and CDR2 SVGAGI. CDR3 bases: TGTGCCAGCATGGGCGGGGAGACCCAGTACTTC. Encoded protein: CASMGGETQYF.

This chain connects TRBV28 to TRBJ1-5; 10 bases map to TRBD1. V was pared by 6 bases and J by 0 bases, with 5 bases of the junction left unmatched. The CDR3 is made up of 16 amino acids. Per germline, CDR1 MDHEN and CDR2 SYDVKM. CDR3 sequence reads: CASRDWDRGSNQPQHF. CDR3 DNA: TGTGCCAGCAGAGATTGGGACAGGGGTAGCAATCAGCCCCAGCATTTT. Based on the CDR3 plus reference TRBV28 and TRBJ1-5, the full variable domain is DVKVTQSSRYLVKRTGEKVFLECVQDMDHENMFWYRQDPGLGLRLIYFSYDVKMKEKGDIPEGYSVSREKKERFSLILESASTNQTSMYLCASRDWDRGSNQPQHFGDGTRLSIL.

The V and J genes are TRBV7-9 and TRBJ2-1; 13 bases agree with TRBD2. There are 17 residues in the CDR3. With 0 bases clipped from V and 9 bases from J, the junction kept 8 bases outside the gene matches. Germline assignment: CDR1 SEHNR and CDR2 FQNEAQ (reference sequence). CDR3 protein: CASSLAPSGLAGVEQFF. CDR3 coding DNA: TGTGCCAGCAGCTTAGCTCCTTCCGGACTAGCGGGAGTTGAGCAGTTCTTC.

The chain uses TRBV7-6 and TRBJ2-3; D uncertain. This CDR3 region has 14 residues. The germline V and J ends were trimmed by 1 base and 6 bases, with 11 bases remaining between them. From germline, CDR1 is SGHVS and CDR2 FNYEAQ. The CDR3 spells CASSLETVLDTQYF. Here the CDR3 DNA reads TGTGCCAGCAGCTTAGAAACAGTCCTCGATACGCAGTATTTT.

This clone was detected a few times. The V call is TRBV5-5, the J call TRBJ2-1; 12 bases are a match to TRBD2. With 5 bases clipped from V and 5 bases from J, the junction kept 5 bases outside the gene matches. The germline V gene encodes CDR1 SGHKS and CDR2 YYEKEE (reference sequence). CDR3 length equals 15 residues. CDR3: CASRLLAGGHNEQFF. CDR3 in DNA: TGTGCCAGCAGGCTACTAGCGGGAGGCCACAATGAGCAGTTCTTC.

The CDR3 coding sequence is TGTGCCAGCACCACCGAGGGGGCTCGCACCTACGAGCAGTACTTC. This encodes CASTTEGARTYEQYF. The rearrangement joins TRBV7-2 to TRBJ2-7, with 7 bases matching TRBD1. V gave up 7 bases and J gave up 2 bases; unmatched junction bases: 11. The CDR3 length is 15 residues. Per the germline V gene, CDR1 is SGHTA and CDR2 is FQGNSA.

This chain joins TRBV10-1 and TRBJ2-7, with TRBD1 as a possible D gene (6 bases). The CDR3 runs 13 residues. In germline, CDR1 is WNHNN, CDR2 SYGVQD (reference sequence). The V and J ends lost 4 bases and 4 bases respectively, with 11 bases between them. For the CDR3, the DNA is TGCGCCAGCAGTGTAGGGGGTGGTTACGAGCAGTACTTC. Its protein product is CASSVGGGYEQYF.

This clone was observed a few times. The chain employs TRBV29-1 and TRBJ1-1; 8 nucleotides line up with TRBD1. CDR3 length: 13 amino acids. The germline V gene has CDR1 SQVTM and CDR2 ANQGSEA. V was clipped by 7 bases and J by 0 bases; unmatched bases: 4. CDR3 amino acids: CSAGQGMNTEAFF. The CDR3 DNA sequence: TGCAGCGCCGGACAGGGAATGAACACTGAAGCTTTCTTT.

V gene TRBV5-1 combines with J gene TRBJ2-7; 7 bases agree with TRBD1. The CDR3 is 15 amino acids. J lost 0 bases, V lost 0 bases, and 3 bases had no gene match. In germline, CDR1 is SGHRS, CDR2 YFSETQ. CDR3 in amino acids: CASSLAGTASYEQYF. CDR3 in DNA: TGCGCCAGCAGCTTGGCAGGGACAGCCTCCTACGAGCAGTACTTC.

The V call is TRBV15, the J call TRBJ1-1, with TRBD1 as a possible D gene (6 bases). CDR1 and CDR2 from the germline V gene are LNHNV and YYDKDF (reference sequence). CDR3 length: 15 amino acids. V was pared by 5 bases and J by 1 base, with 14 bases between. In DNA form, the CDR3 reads TGTGCCACCAGCCAATATACACAGGGGAACACTGAAGCTTTCTTT. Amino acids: CATSQYTQGNTEAFF.

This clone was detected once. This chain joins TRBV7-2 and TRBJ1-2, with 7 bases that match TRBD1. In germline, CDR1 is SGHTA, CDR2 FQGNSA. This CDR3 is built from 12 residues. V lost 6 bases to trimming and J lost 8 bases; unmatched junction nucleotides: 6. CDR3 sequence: CASSYTGEGYTF. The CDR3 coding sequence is TGTGCCAGCAGTTACACAGGGGAAGGCTACACCTTC. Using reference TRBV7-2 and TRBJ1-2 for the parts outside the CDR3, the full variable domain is GAGVSQSPSNKVTEKGKDVELRCDPISGHTALYWYRQSLGQGLEFLIYFQGNSAPDKSGLPSDRFSAERTGGSVSTLTIQRTQQEDSAVYLCASSYTGEGYTFGSGTRLTVV.

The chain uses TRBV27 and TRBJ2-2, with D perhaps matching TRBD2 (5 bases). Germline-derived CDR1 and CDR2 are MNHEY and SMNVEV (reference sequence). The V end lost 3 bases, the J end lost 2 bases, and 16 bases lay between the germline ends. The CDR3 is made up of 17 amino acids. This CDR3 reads CASSFADSRTNTGELFF. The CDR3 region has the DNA TGTGCCAGCAGTTTTGCGGACTCTCGCACAAACACCGGGGAGCTGTTTTTT.

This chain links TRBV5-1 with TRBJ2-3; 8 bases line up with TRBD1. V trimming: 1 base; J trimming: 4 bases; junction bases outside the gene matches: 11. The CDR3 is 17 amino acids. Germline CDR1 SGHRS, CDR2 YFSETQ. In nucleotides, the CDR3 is TGCGCCAGCAGCTTGATGGGGACAGGCCACGGGGCAGATACGCAGTATTTT. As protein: CASSLMGTGHGADTQYF.

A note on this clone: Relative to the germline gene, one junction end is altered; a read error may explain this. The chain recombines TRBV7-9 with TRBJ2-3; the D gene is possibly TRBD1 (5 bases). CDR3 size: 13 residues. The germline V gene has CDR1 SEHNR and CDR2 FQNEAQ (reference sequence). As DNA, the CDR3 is TGTTCCAGCAGCCTCCGACAGACAGATACGCAGTATTTT. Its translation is CSSSLRQTDTQYF.

CDR3 loop: CASSQENKGETQYF. The CDR3 bases are TGTGCCAGCAGCCAAGAAAATAAGGGGGAGACCCAGTACTTC. The chain links TRBV4-2 to TRBJ2-5; possibly TRBD1 for D (5 bases). The germline gives CDR1 LGHNA, CDR2 YNFKEQ. The V end was cut by 0 bases, the J end by 5 bases, with 10 bases between. CDR3 length: 14 amino acids.

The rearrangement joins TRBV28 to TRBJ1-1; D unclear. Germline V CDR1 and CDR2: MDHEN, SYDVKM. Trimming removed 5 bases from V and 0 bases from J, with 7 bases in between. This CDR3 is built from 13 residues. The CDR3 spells CASSVAVNTEAFF. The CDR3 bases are TGTGCCAGCAGTGTTGCGGTGAACACTGAAGCTTTCTTT.

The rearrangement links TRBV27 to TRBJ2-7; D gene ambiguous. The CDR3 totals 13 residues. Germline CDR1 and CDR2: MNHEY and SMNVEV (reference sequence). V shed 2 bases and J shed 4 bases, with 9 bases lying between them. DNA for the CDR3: TGTGCCAGCAGTTTACTTTACGGTTACGAGCAGTACTTC. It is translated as CASSLLYGYEQYF.

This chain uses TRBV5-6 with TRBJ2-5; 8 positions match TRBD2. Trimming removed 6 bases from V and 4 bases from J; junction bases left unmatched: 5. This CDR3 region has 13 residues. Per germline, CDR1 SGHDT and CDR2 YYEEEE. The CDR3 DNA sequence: TGTGCCAGCACCGGAGCGGGAGCAGAGACCCAGTACTTC. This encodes CASTGAGAETQYF.

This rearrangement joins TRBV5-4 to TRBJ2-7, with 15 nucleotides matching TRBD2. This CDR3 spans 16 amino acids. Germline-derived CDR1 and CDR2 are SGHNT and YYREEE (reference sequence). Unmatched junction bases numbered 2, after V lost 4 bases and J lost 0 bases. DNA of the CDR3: TGTGCCAGCAGCCGGGGACTAGCGGGGGGCTCCTACGAGCAGTACTTC. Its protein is CASSRGLAGGSYEQYF.

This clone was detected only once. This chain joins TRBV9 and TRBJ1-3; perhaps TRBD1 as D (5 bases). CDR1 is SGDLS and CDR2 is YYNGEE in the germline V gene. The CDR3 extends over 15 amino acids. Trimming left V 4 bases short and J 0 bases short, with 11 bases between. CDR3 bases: TGTGCCAGCAGCCCCCGCAGGGACTCTGGAAACACCATATATTTT. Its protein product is CASSPRRDSGNTIYF.

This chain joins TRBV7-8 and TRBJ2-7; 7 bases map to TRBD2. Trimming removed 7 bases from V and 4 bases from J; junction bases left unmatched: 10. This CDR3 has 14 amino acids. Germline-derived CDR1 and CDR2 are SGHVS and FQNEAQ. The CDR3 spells CASTQNSGSYEQYF. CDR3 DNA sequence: TGTGCCAGCACCCAGAATAGCGGGTCGTACGAGCAGTACTTC.

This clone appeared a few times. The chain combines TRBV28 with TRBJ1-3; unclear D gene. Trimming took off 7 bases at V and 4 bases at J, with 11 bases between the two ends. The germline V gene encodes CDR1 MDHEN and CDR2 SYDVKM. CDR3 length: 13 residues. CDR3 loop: CASITNLGNTIYF. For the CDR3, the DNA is TGTGCCAGCATCACAAACCTGGGAAACACCATATATTTT.

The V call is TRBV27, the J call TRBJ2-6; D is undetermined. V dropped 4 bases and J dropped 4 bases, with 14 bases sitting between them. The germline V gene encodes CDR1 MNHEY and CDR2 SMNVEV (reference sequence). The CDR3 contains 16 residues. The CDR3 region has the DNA TGTGCCAGCAGTTCAGGATCCTTCTCGGGGGCCAACGTCCTGACTTTC. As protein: CASSSGSFSGANVLTF.

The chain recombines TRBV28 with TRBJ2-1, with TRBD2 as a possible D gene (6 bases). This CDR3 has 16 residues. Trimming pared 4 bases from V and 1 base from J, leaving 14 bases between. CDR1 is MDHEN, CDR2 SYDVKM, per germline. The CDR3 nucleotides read TGTGCCAGCAGTTCTTTAGCGGTTCAATCCTACAATGAGCAGTTCTTC. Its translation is CASSSLAVQSYNEQFF.

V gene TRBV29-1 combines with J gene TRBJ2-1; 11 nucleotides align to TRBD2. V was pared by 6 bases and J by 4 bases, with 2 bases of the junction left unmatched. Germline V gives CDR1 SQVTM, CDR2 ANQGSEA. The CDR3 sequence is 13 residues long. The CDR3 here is CSVLAGGYNEQFF. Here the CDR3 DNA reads TGCAGCGTGCTAGCGGGAGGTTACAATGAGCAGTTCTTC.

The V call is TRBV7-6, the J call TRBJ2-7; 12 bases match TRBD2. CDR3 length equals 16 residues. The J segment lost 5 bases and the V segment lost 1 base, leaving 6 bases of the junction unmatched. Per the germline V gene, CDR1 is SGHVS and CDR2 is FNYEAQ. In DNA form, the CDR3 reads TGTGCCAGCAGCTTAGAGACTAGCGGGAGATTCAACGAGCAGTACTTC. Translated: CASSLETSGRFNEQYF.

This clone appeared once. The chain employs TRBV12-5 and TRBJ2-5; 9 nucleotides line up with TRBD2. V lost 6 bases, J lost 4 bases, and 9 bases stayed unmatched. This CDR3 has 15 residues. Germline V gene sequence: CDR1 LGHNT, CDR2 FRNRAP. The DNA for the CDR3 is TGTGCTAGTGGGTTAGCGGGAGATCTGGGAGAGACCCAGTACTTC. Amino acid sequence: CASGLAGDLGETQYF.

The CDR3 loop is CASIPRGASTDTQYF. CDR3 DNA sequence: TGCGCCAGCATCCCGCGGGGGGCGAGCACAGATACGCAGTATTTT. The chain couples TRBV10-1 to TRBJ2-3, with TRBD2 matching 8 bases. V lost 7 bases, J lost 0 bases, and 6 bases stayed unmatched. This CDR3 contains 15 residues. Germline V gene sequence: CDR1 WNHNN, CDR2 SYGVQD (reference sequence).